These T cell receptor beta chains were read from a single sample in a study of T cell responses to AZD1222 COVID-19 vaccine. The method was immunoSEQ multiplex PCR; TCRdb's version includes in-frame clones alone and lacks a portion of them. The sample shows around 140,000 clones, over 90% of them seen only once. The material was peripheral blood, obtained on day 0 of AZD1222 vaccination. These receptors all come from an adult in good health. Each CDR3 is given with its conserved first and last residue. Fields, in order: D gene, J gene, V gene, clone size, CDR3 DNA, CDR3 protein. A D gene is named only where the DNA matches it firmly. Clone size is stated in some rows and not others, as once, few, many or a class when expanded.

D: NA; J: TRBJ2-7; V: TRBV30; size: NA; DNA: TGTGCCTGGAGTGTAAAGGCTATGGGGCAGTACTTC; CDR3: CAWSVKAMGQYF
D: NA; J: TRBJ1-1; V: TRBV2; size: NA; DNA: TGTGCCAGCAGTGAAAAGGGAACAAAGGGCGCTTTCTTT; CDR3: CASSEKGTKGAFF
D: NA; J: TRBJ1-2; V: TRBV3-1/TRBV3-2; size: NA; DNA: TGTGCCAGCAGCCAAGGCGCTACGGCCGGATACTATGGCTACACCTTC; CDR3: CASSQGATAGYYGYTF
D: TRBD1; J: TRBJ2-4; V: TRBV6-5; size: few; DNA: TGTGCCAGTGCCGACAGGGCGTTAGCCAAAAACATTCAGTACTTC; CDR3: CASADRALAKNIQYF
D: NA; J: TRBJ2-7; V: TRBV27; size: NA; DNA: TGTGCCAGCAGTTTTGGCAGCGGGTCCGAGCAGTACTTC; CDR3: CASSFGSGSEQYF
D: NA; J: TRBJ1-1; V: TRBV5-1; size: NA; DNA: TGCGCCAGCAGCATTGACCCGAACACTGAAGCTTTCTTT; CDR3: CASSIDPNTEAFF
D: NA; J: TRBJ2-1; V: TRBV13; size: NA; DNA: TGTGCCAGCAGCAATCGTGGAGAAATCTCCTACAATGAGCAGTTCTTC; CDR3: CASSNRGEISYNEQFF
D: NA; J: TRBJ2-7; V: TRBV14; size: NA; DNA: TGTGCCAGCAGCCCCAATAGATTCTACGAGCAGTACTTC; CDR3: CASSPNRFYEQYF
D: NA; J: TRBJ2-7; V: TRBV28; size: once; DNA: TGTGCCAGCAGTTCCGGGAGCTCCTACGAGCAGTACTTC; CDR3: CASSSGSSYEQYF
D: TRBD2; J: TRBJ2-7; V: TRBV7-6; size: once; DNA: TGTGCCAACAGCGGGGGGACCGTCTCGTCTGGCGAGCAGTACTTC; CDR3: CANSGGTVSSGEQYF
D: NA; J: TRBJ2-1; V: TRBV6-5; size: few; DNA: TGTGCCAGCTTAGAAAAATCCCACAATGAGCAGTTCTTC; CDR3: CASLEKSHNEQFF